These T cell receptor beta chains were read from a single sample in a study of shared clonotypes between healthy human individuals. Using immunoSEQ multiplex PCR, the repertoire was profiled, and TCRdb retains in-frame clones only, with some absent. The sample contains approximately 940,000 clones, 60% to 85% of which appear only once. The sample was memory CD4+ T cells sorted from blood. Receptors originate from a man in his late teens or twenties in good health. Each CDR3 is given with its conserved first and last residue. Fields, in order: J gene, clone size, D gene, V gene, CDR3 protein, CDR3 DNA. The D gene is left open where the match is weak. Some rows have no size entry. The others give once, few or many, or a class for an expanded clone.

J: TRBJ1-4; size: .; D: TRBD1; V: TRBV15; CDR3: CATSRRGQNEKLFF; DNA: TGTGCCACCAGCAGACGGGGACAGAATGAAAAACTGTTTTTT
J: TRBJ2-7; size: .; D: .; V: TRBV5-6; CDR3: CASSAAYEQYF; DNA: TGTGCCAGCAGCGCCGCCTACGAGCAGTACTTC
J: TRBJ2-5; size: once; D: TRBD2; V: TRBV4-1; CDR3: CASSQDRGRGGKETQYF; DNA: TGCGCCAGCAGCCAAGATCGTGGGCGGGGGGGAAAAGAGACCCAGTACTTC
J: TRBJ2-1; size: .; D: .; V: TRBV7-2; CDR3: CASSPGAWAYNEQFF; DNA: TGTGCCAGCAGCCCAGGGGCCTGGGCCTACAATGAGCAGTTCTTC
J: TRBJ2-7; size: .; D: .; V: TRBV5-1; CDR3: CASSLAQGVYEQYF; DNA: TGCGCCAGCAGCTTGGCCCAGGGCGTATACGAGCAGTACTTC
J: TRBJ2-7; size: .; D: TRBD1; V: TRBV6-5; CDR3: CASSWDRGAHEQYF; DNA: TGTGCCAGCAGCTGGGACAGGGGAGCACACGAGCAGTACTTC
J: TRBJ1-2; size: .; D: .; V: TRBV28; CDR3: CASRTGLNGYTF; DNA: TGTGCCAGCAGAACAGGGTTGAATGGCTACACCTTC
J: TRBJ2-2; size: .; D: .; V: TRBV28; CDR3: CASSFFQGGSGELFF; DNA: TGTGCCAGCAGTTTTTTTCAGGGAGGATCCGGGGAGCTGTTTTTT
J: TRBJ2-7; size: .; D: TRBD1; V: TRBV28; CDR3: CASSPGQGTHEQYF; DNA: TGTGCCAGCAGTCCGGGACAGGGTACCCACGAGCAGTACTTC
J: TRBJ1-3; size: .; D: .; V: TRBV30; CDR3: CAWTRGDGSGNTIYF; DNA: TGTGCCTGGACCCGGGGGGACGGATCTGGAAACACCATATATTTT
J: TRBJ2-5; size: .; D: TRBD1; V: TRBV10-1; CDR3: CASSDSGTGKETQYF; DNA: TGCGCCAGCAGTGATTCCGGGACAGGGAAAGAGACCCAGTACTTC